The 2 T cell receptor beta chains in this list originate from one sample, sequenced in a study of post-analysis software for immune sequencing data. For these TCRs, the target antigens are not known. Incorporated into the TCR beta cDNA libraries were unique molecular identifiers, which served to reduce PCR and sequencing biases. TCRdb reprocessed the PCR reads via MiXCR and lists one record per CDR3 protein. This sample carries 750,000 to 950,000 distinct CDR3 sequences, about 53% of them seen once, and the ten largest clones take roughly 4.4%. Study-wide results and caveats: In patients, about five TRBV segments were more frequent than in controls, with TRBV5-6, TRBV5-1 and TRBV20-1 among them.

Sequencing was performed on blood. These receptors were collected from a girl aged 10 to 17 with multiple sclerosis.

This clonotype was seen a few times. This chain uses TRBV6-5 with TRBJ2-5, with TRBD2 matching 8 bases. The DNA end is a closer match to TRBJ2-7, so the J assignment may be wrong. From germline, CDR1 is MNHEY and CDR2 SVGAGI. This CDR3 is 16 amino acids long. The CDR3 nucleotides are TGTGCCAGCAGAGCCCCAGCGGGAGTCGGGTCCTACGAGCAGTACTTC. It yields the protein CASRAPAGVGSYEQYF.

The gene calls are TRBV7-9 and TRBJ2-1; 8 positions agree with TRBD2. The CDR3 has 14 amino acids. CDR1 is SEHNR and CDR2 is FQNEAQ in the germline V gene (reference sequence). Trimming cost V 5 bases and J 5 bases; bases outside gene matches: 5. CDR3 residues: CASSPGTSHNEQFF. In DNA, the CDR3 is TGTGCCAGCAGCCCCGGGACTAGTCACAATGAGCAGTTCTTC.